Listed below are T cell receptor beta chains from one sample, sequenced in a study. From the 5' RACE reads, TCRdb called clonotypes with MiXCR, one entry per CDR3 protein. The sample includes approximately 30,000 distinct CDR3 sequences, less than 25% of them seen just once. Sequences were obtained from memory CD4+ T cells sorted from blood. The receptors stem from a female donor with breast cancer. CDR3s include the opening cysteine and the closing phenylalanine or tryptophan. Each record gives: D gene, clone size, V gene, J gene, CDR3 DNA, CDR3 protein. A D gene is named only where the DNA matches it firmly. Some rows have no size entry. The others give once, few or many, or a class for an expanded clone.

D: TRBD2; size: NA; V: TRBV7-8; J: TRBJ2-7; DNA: TGTGCCAGCAGCACTAGAGGACTAGCGGGGTACGAGCAGTACTTC; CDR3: CASSTRGLAGYEQYF
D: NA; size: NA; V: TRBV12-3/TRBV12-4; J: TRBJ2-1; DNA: TGTGCCAGCAGATATTCCCAAGGGGGGGGTGTCAGGTTCTTC; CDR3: CASRYSQGGGVRFF
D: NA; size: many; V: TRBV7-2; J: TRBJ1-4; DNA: TGTGCCAGCAGCTTAGGAATAGATCCTGAAAAACTGTTTTTT; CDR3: CASSLGIDPEKLFF
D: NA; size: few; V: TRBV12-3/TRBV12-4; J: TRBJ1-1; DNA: TGTGCCAGCAGCGCGGACAGTATTGAAGCTTTCTTT; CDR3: CASSADSIEAFF
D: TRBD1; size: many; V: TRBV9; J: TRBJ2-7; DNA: TGTGCCAGCAGCGTAACGGGACAGGGTAACTACGAGCAGTACTTC; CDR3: CASSVTGQGNYEQYF
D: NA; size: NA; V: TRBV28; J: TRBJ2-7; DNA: TGTGCCAGCAGTTTATCTCCCGCGGATACCTACGAGCAGTACTTC; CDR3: CASSLSPADTYEQYF
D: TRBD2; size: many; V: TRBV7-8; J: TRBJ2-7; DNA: TGTGCCAGCAGCATCCGGGGGGCCTACGAGCAGTACTTC; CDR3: CASSIRGAYEQYF
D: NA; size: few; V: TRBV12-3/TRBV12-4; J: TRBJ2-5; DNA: TGTGCCAGCAGTTTAGGGACACTTAAAGAGACCCAGTACTTC; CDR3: CASSLGTLKETQYF
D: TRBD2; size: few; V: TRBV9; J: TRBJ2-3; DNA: TGTGCCAGCAGCGTACCTAGCGGGGGGGTAGATACGCAGTATTTT; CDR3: CASSVPSGGVDTQYF
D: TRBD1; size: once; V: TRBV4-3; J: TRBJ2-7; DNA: TGCGCCAGCAGCCAGGGACAGGGGAGGTACGAGAAGTACTTC; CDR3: CASSQGQGRYEKYF
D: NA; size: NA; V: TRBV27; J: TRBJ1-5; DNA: TGTGCCAGCAAACCGGGGCCAACGCGGCAGCCCCAGCATTTT; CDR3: CASKPGPTRQPQHF
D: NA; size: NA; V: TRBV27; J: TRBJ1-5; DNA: TGTGCCAGCAGTTTATTTTCAGGGAACAATCAGCCCCAGCATTTT; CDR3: CASSLFSGNNQPQHF